This passage covers 22 T cell receptor beta chains from one sample sequenced in a study of blood T cell repertoires in COVID-19. The assay was immunoSEQ multiplex PCR, and TCRdb's table has in-frame clones only and misses some. The table has around 370,000 clones, about 90% seen once. The sample taken for sequencing was peripheral blood. These receptors were obtained from a woman between 18 and 29 years old who had recovered from COVID-19.

The genes are TRBV5-4 and TRBJ2-5, with a possible D match to TRBD1 (5 bases). The ends were cut back, 0 bases at V and 3 bases at J, with 9 bases in the middle. CDR3 length: 14 residues. Germline V CDR1 and CDR2: SGHNT, YYREEE (reference sequence). The CDR3 protein is CASSLGTRKETQYF. For the CDR3, the DNA is TGTGCCAGCAGCTTGGGGACACGAAAAGAGACCCAGTACTTC.

V and J are TRBV6-2 or TRBV6-3 and TRBJ2-4; 8 positions match TRBD2. The length of the CDR3 is 19 residues. V trimming: 5 bases; J trimming: 2 bases; junction bases outside the gene matches: 17. Germline V gives CDR1 MNHEY, CDR2 SVGEGT. CDR3 protein: CASSSRPSGPVGSKNIQYF. CDR3 bases: TGTGCCAGCAGTAGTAGGCCTAGCGGGCCCGTGGGGTCCAAAAACATTCAGTACTTC.

Only one count was recorded for this clone. The gene calls are TRBV7-9 and TRBJ2-5; D gene uncertain. The V end lost 5 bases, the J end lost 0 bases, and 16 bases lay between the germline ends. Germline-derived CDR1 and CDR2 are SEHNR and FQNEAQ (reference sequence). The length of the CDR3 is 16 residues. CDR3 bases: TGTGCCAGCAGCACCCAGCGTACTATTAACCAAGAGACCCAGTACTTC. Protein product: CASSTQRTINQETQYF.

This clone has just one count. The chain joins TRBV7-8 to TRBJ2-1, with TRBD1 matching 7 bases. Germline V gives CDR1 SGHVS, CDR2 FQNEAQ. The CDR3 sequence is 15 residues long. V lost 3 bases to trimming and J lost 1 base; unmatched junction nucleotides: 3. CDR3 protein: CASSFAGGSYNEQFF. The CDR3 coding sequence is TGTGCCAGCAGCTTCGCAGGGGGTTCCTACAATGAGCAGTTCTTC.

The rearrangement links TRBV7-6 to TRBJ2-5, with D perhaps TRBD2 (6 bases). From germline, CDR1 is SGHVS and CDR2 FNYEAQ. The CDR3 is 13 amino acids. The V end was cut by 0 bases, the J end by 4 bases, with 6 bases between. The CDR3 nucleotides read TGTGCCAGCAGCTTAGCGCGGGGAGAGACCCAGTACTTC. This sequence encodes CASSLARGETQYF.

This clone appeared once. This sequence joins TRBV7-2 and TRBJ2-1; the match to TRBD2 covers 10 bases. The germline gives CDR1 SGHTA, CDR2 FQGNSA. V was pared by 5 bases and J by 3 bases, with 4 bases of the junction left unmatched. The CDR3 has 15 residues. The CDR3 DNA sequence: TGTGCCAGCAGCCCCGGGACTAGCGTCTACAATGAGCAGTTCTTC. It yields the protein CASSPGTSVYNEQFF.

The V and J genes are TRBV30 and TRBJ1-1; no firm D call. Germline assignment: CDR1 GTSNPN and CDR2 SVGIG (reference sequence). This CDR3 region has 12 residues. V lost 1 base to trimming and J lost 1 base, with 4 bases between them. The CDR3 here is CAWSAGNTEAFF. DNA for the CDR3: TGTGCCTGGAGTGCGGGGAACACTGAAGCTTTCTTT.

The chain couples TRBV3-1 (or the pseudogene TRBV3-2) to TRBJ2-1; 14 nucleotides agree with TRBD2. Trimming at V came to 2 bases and at J to 6 bases, leaving 9 bases not matched to a gene. The CDR3 has 18 amino acids. The germline V gene has CDR1 LGHDT and CDR2 YNNKEL (reference sequence). The CDR3 DNA sequence: TGTGCCAGCAGCCAACATGGACTAGCGGGAGGCCTCTTCAATGAGCAGTTCTTC. Encoded protein: CASSQHGLAGGLFNEQFF.

The chain is built from TRBV24-1 and TRBJ1-2, with TRBD1 matching 8 bases. Unmatched junction bases numbered 5, after V lost 9 bases and J lost 6 bases. The V gene's germline CDR1 is KGHDR and CDR2 SFDVKD. This CDR3 comprises 12 residues. The CDR3 DNA is TGTGCCACCGCGGACAGGGCGGATGGCTACACCTTC. It codes for CATADRADGYTF.

The chain links TRBV2 to TRBJ1-5, with 8 positions matching TRBD1. The CDR3 runs 14 residues. The J segment lost 9 bases and the V segment lost 0 bases, leaving 4 bases of the junction unmatched. Germline assignment: CDR1 SNHLY and CDR2 FYNNEI. The CDR3 DNA follows: TGTGCCAGCAGTGAAGCGACAGGGGCCCGGCCCCAGCATTTT. This codes for CASSEATGARPQHF.

This chain joins TRBV10-3 and TRBJ2-3, with D possibly TRBD2 on 6 matching bases. Germline V lookup: CDR1 ENHRY, CDR2 SYGVKD. The CDR3 has 14 residues. Trimming pared 0 bases from V and 4 bases from J, leaving 8 bases between. Here the CDR3 reads CAISESSGADTQYF. CDR3 DNA: TGTGCCATCAGTGAGTCTAGCGGCGCAGATACGCAGTATTTT.

This clone appeared a single time. This chain joins TRBV27 and TRBJ2-1; 15 positions agree with TRBD2. The CDR3 is made up of 17 amino acids. The V and J ends lost 5 bases and 8 bases, in that order; junction bases with no gene match: 10. Germline CDR1 is MNHEY and CDR2 is SMNVEV (reference sequence). The CDR3 nucleotides read TGTGCCAGCAGTCCTTGGACTAGCGGGAGGGCCTGGTATGAGCAGTTCTTC. It translates to CASSPWTSGRAWYEQFF.

The V and J genes are TRBV4-3 and TRBJ1-1, with D unresolved. The V gene lost 4 bases and the J gene lost 0 bases, with 21 bases spanning the gap. The CDR3 runs to 18 residues. Germline assignment: CDR1 LGHNA and CDR2 YSLEER. The CDR3 DNA sequence: TGCGCCAGCAGCCCCCAAGTCAGCGTGACGGCTATGAACACTGAAGCTTTCTTT. The encoded protein is CASSPQVSVTAMNTEAFF.

The V gene is TRBV20-1, the J gene TRBJ2-3; a weak D match, TRBD2 (6 bases). Trimming took 3 bases from V and 2 from J, leaving 12 bases between them. CDR1 and CDR2 (germline): DFQATT, SNEGSKA (reference sequence). The CDR3 contains 14 residues. In DNA, the CDR3 is TGCAGTGCTAGTGACGGGGGAGACACAGATACGCAGTATTTT. Translated, it gives CSASDGGDTDTQYF.

This clone occurred a few times. The J gene is TRBJ2-2, the V gene TRBV7-9, with TRBD2 as a possible D gene (5 bases). The length of the CDR3 is 15 residues. Germline values: CDR1 SEHNR, CDR2 FQNEAQ (reference sequence). Trimming cost V 4 bases and J 0 bases, with 9 bases left between them. CDR3 bases: TGTGCCAGCAGCTCCAGCGGTACGAACACCGGGGAGCTGTTTTTT. Translation gives CASSSSGTNTGELFF.

This clone has more than one count but fewer than ten. The chain combines TRBV29-1 with TRBJ2-2; 11 bases align to TRBD2. V lost 0 bases to trimming and J lost 4 bases; unmatched junction nucleotides: 4. This CDR3 contains 16 residues. Germline V lookup: CDR1 SQVTM, CDR2 ANQGSEA. For the CDR3, the DNA is TGCAGCGTTGAAGATCGAGGGACTAGCGGCACCGGGGAGCTGTTTTTT. Protein: CSVEDRGTSGTGELFF.

The chain combines TRBV18 with TRBJ2-5, with no clear D. V was cut by 5 bases and J by 2 bases, with 9 bases left in between. This CDR3 is built from 13 residues. From germline, CDR1 is KGHSH and CDR2 LQKENI. DNA of the CDR3: TGTGCCAGCTCATTCGGAGAGCAAGAGACCCAGTACTTC. Amino acid sequence: CASSFGEQETQYF.

The gene calls are TRBV5-1 and TRBJ1-1, with 11 bases matching TRBD1. Per germline, CDR1 SGHRS and CDR2 YFSETQ. This CDR3 comprises 15 residues. The ends lost 3 bases at V and 3 bases at J; junction bases unmatched: 4. The DNA of the CDR3 is TGCGCCAGCAGCTGGACAGGGGGCAGTCACACTGAAGCTTTCTTT. Translation: CASSWTGGSHTEAFF. The variable domain in full, completed from reference TRBV5-1 and TRBJ1-1, reads KAGVTQTPRYLIKTRGQQVTLSCSPISGHRSVSWYQQTPGQGLQFLFEYFSETQRNKGNFPGRFSGRQFSNSRSEMNVSTLELGDSALYLCASSWTGGSHTEAFFGQGTRLTVV.

This chain links TRBV7-9 with TRBJ2-5; maybe TRBD1 (5 bases). V shed 5 bases and J shed 4 bases, with 17 bases lying between them. The CDR3 has 15 residues. The germline V gene has CDR1 SEHNR and CDR2 FQNEAQ (reference sequence). In DNA, the CDR3 is TGTGCCAGCAGCCCCTCAGCAGGGCTTGGAGAGACCCAGTACTTC. Its translation: CASSPSAGLGETQYF. The whole variable domain, filled in from reference TRBV7-9 and TRBJ2-5, reads DTGVSQNPRHKITKRGQNVTFRCDPISEHNRLYWYRQTLGQGPEFLTYFQNEAQLEKSRLLSDRFSAERPKGSFSTLEIQRTEQGDSAMYLCASSPSAGLGETQYFGPGTRLLVL.

The genes are TRBV6-5 and TRBJ1-1; D gene unclear. The germline V gene has CDR1 MNHEY and CDR2 SVGAGI. This CDR3 has 15 residues. Trimming stripped 6 bases from V and 6 bases from J, with 20 bases between. In nucleotides, the CDR3 is TGTGCCAGCAGCCCCCTCGGTGAGGGTGCCGCTGAAGCTTTCTTT. It yields the protein CASSPLGEGAAEAFF.

This clone was seen just once. This chain joins TRBV10-1 and TRBJ2-7; 10 bases are a match to TRBD1. Trimming removed 2 bases from V and 7 bases from J; junction bases left unmatched: 11. CDR1 and CDR2 from the germline V gene are WNHNN and SYGVQD (reference sequence). The CDR3 is 16 residues long. The CDR3: CASSEARTGGGREQYV. CDR3 DNA: TGCGCCAGCAGTGAGGCGCGGACAGGGGGAGGGAGGGAGCAGTACGTC.

The gene calls are TRBV6-2 or TRBV6-3 and TRBJ2-5; 9 bases align to TRBD1. Germline trimming cut 5 bases from V and 4 bases from J; bases unmatched to any gene: 5. The germline V gene encodes CDR1 MNHEY and CDR2 SVGEGT. CDR3 size: 14 residues. CDR3 bases: TGTGCCAGCAGTCCCACAGGGGGCCGAGAGACCCAGTACTTC. Protein sequence: CASSPTGGRETQYF.